The clone carrying this TCR beta chain was detected only a few times. This record comes from a study of blood T cell repertoires in COVID-19. Sequencing used immunoSEQ multiplex PCR; TCRdb keeps in-frame clones, though not all of them. The table has approximately 74,000 clones, over 70% seen once; the top ten hold approximately 15%. Trimming at V came to 9 bases and at J to 4 bases, leaving 4 bases not matched to a gene. The CDR3 totals 12 residues. Germline loops: CDR1 SGHNT, CDR2 YYREEE (reference sequence). This TCR was sampled from a man aged 55 to 70 with acute or convalescent COVID-19. The sample consisted of peripheral blood. The chain combines TRBV5-4 with TRBJ1-5; 7 nucleotides agree with TRBD1. CDR3 protein: CATRQGNQPQHF. The DNA for the CDR3 is TGTGCCACCCGACAGGGAAATCAGCCCCAGCATTTT.